This is a list of T cell receptor beta chains from one sample in a study of blood T cell repertoires in COVID-19. Produced via immunoSEQ multiplex PCR; TCRdb's table is partial and in-frame only. The sample lists about 140,000 clones, roughly four fifths occurring once. Specimen: PBMCs or T cells enriched from blood (not recorded which). The receptors shown here come from a woman between 18 and 30 years old who had been exposed to COVID-19. The conserved cysteine and the conserved F or W are not part of the CDR3 here. A D gene is named only where the DNA matches it firmly.

V: TRBV10-3; D: TRBD1; CDR3: AIRDRINEKLF
V: TRBV7-6; D: TRBD2; CDR3: ASSLGPLAKAGEQY
V: TRBV11-2; D: NA; CDR3: ASSLVRGSTKNIQY
V: TRBV7-9; D: TRBD2; CDR3: ASSEKPRLAVGSQY
V: TRBV28; D: TRBD2; CDR3: ASSSPGLANEQF
V: TRBV5-6; D: NA; CDR3: ASSLDPGSYGYT
V: TRBV5-1; D: TRBD1; CDR3: ASSLTGEMNTEAF
V: TRBV19; D: TRBD1; CDR3: ASSNTGAGQPQH
V: TRBV29-1; D: NA; CDR3: SVELRDYEQY
V: TRBV5-8; D: TRBD1; CDR3: ASSLQGNQPQH
V: TRBV28; D: TRBD1; CDR3: ASTGTGNRAYEQY
V: TRBV7-9; D: TRBD1; CDR3: ASSLQGAGYLSYEQY
V: TRBV5-1; D: NA; CDR3: ASSGAIQETQY
V: TRBV19; D: NA; CDR3: ASISGSSYNEQF
V: TRBV14; D: NA; CDR3: ASSQDVSSPLH
V: TRBV6-5; D: TRBD2; CDR3: ASNPGLAGRNEQF
V: TRBV9; D: TRBD2; CDR3: ASSAVAGKANEQF
V: TRBV27; D: NA; CDR3: ASKRTMVNNSPLH
V: TRBV7-6; D: TRBD2; CDR3: ASSLADSGRYTGELF
V: TRBV7-8; D: TRBD1; CDR3: ASSSTGGWNSPLH
V: TRBV4-2; D: NA; CDR3: ASSQDRGRGSFYNEQF
V: TRBV28; D: TRBD1; CDR3: ASSEGDRYYEQY
V: TRBV7-8; D: NA; CDR3: ASLSMAGELF
V: TRBV27; D: NA; CDR3: ASSRQESTDTQY
V: TRBV11-3; D: TRBD1; CDR3: ASSPGTGPYNEQF
V: TRBV5-6; D: NA; CDR3: ASSPTGSNEQY
V: TRBV10-2; D: TRBD1; CDR3: ASSESDRGRAGELF
V: TRBV7-2; D: TRBD1; CDR3: ASSMKTGTLNQPQH
V: TRBV3-1/TRBV3-2; D: NA; CDR3: ASSHGGTGYT
V: TRBV9; D: TRBD1; CDR3: ASSVAPQGAYGYT
V: TRBV24-1; D: NA; CDR3: ATSAAEGGGYT
V: TRBV2; D: TRBD1; CDR3: ASREGTGNSPLH
V: TRBV6-4; D: NA; CDR3: ASRKSGSYEQY
V: TRBV7-9; D: TRBD1; CDR3: ASSLAAGQGEYQPQH
V: TRBV4-1; D: NA; CDR3: ASSQVGQKSYEQY
V: TRBV10-2; D: NA; CDR3: ASSDGQLNSPLH
V: TRBV12-3/TRBV12-4; D: NA; CDR3: ASSFTGTYEQY
V: TRBV27; D: NA; CDR3: ASSFLSGGYTEAF
V: TRBV7-2; D: TRBD1; CDR3: ASSPGQGYSGYT
V: TRBV11-2; D: NA; CDR3: ASSPNVNGGYT
V: TRBV4-1; D: NA; CDR3: ASSLDPGSETQY
V: TRBV5-1; D: NA; CDR3: ASSEQTEAF
V: TRBV27; D: NA; CDR3: ASRTANQPQH
V: TRBV28; D: NA; CDR3: ASKIGEYSNQPQH
V: TRBV18; D: TRBD1; CDR3: ASLDRVDGYT